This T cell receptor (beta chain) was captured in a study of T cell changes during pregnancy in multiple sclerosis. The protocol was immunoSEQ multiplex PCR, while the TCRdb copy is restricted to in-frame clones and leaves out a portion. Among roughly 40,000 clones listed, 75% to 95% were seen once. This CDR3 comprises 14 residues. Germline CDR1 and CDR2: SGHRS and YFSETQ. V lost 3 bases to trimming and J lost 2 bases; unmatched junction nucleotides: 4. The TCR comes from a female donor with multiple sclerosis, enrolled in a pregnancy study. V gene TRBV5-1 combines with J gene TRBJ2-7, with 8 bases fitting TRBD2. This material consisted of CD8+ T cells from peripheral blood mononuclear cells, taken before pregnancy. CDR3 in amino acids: CASSWVSGTYEQYF. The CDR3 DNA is TGCGCCAGCAGCTGGGTTAGCGGGACCTACGAGCAGTACTTC.